This passage covers 15 T cell receptor beta chains from one sample sequenced in a study of Graves' ophthalmopathy and Graves' hyperthyroidism. RNA transcripts provided the template for amplifying TCR beta CDR3 regions. Following a first-round RT-PCR that used HTBI primers, a second-round multiplex PCR was carried out. TCRdb reprocessed the multiplex PCR reads with MiXCR, giving one entry per CDR3 protein. The sample carries hundreds of thousands of distinct CDR3 sequences, roughly 20% recorded once. The source material was peripheral blood. The receptors were gathered from a woman under 30 with stable Graves' hyperthyroidism.

The sample holds a few counts of this clonotype. The chain recombines TRBV12-3 or TRBV12-4 with TRBJ1-2; 7 bases are a match to TRBD1. This CDR3 is 14 amino acids long. Trimming at V came to 6 bases and at J to 4 bases, leaving 8 bases not matched to a gene. The DNA for the CDR3 is TGTGCCAGCAGCACGACAGGGCTGGGCTATGGCTACACCTTC. Translation: CASSTTGLGYGYTF.

The rearrangement joins TRBV6-5 to TRBJ2-7; a weak D match, TRBD1 (6 bases). Trimming pared 0 bases from V and 2 bases from J, leaving 14 bases between. Per the germline V gene, CDR1 is MNHEY and CDR2 is SVGAGI. This CDR3 spans 16 amino acids. CDR3 in DNA: TGTGCCAGCAGTTACTCGTTTGCAGGGGCCGCCTACGAGCAGTACTTC. This encodes CASSYSFAGAAYEQYF.

V usage is TRBV18 and J usage is TRBJ2-2; D uncertain. The germline gives CDR1 KGHSH, CDR2 LQKENI. The CDR3 consists of 14 residues. V dropped 2 bases and J dropped 4 bases, with 8 bases sitting between them. The CDR3 loop is CASSPGPFTGELFF. The CDR3 DNA reads TGTGCCAGCTCACCAGGGCCTTTCACCGGGGAGCTGTTTTTT.

This clonotype was picked up many times. The rearrangement joins TRBV6-5 to TRBJ2-5; 9 nucleotides line up with TRBD1. This CDR3 is 13 amino acids long. V shed 2 bases and J 6 bases; nucleotides not matched to a gene: 1. Germline V gene sequence: CDR1 MNHEY, CDR2 SVGAGI. The CDR3 sequence is CASSYGQGQTQYF. The CDR3 nucleotides read TGTGCCAGCAGTTACGGACAGGGGCAGACCCAGTACTTC.

This clonotype occurred a few times. V is TRBV21-1 and J is TRBJ2-3; the D call TRBD2 from the table was never checked on the DNA. TRBV21-1 is termed a pseudogene. The CDR3 consists of 19 residues. CDR3 coding DNA: TGTGCCAGCAGCGAAAGGCCCACTAGCGGGAGGGCCTCGTCTGATACGCAGTATTTT. It specifies CASSERPTSGRASSDTQYF.

This clonotype was counted many times. V and J are TRBV28 and TRBJ2-7; 9 bases align to TRBD2. V lost 5 bases, J lost 3 bases, and 2 bases stayed unmatched. Germline V gene lookup returns CDR1 MDHEN and CDR2 SYDVKM. The CDR3 runs 13 residues. The CDR3 DNA reads as TGTGCCAGCAGTGGCGGGAGGGACTACGAGCAGTACTTC. Amino acid sequence: CASSGGRDYEQYF. Combining the CDR3 with reference TRBV28 and TRBJ2-7 gives the whole variable domain DVKVTQSSRYLVKRTGEKVFLECVQDMDHENMFWYRQDPGLGLRLIYFSYDVKMKEKGDIPEGYSVSREKKERFSLILESASTNQTSMYLCASSGGRDYEQYFGPGTRLTVT.

The chain has TRBV7-2 and TRBJ2-4; 7 bases match TRBD1. Germline-derived CDR1 and CDR2 are SGHTA and FQGNSA. The V gene end was trimmed by 0 bases and the J gene end by 10 bases; junction bases not matched to a gene: 6. The length of the CDR3 is 14 residues. The CDR3 DNA is TGTGCCAGCAGCTTAGCCCGGGACAGCACAATTCAGTACTTC. This encodes CASSLARDSTIQYF.

This chain connects TRBV7-8 to TRBJ1-1; TRBD1 is a possible D gene (5 bases). Germline V lookup: CDR1 SGHVS, CDR2 FQNEAQ. The CDR3 is made up of 15 amino acids. Trimming took 2 bases from V and 5 from J, leaving 15 bases between them. CDR3: CASSLFVRGGTEAFF. The CDR3 region has the DNA TGTGCCAGCAGCTTATTCGTGCGGGGGGGGACTGAAGCTTTCTTT.

This clonotype has ten or more counts. V and J are TRBV7-2 and TRBJ1-3; D is ambiguous. The CDR3 runs 14 residues. Germline CDR1 and CDR2: SGHTA and FQGNSA. V lost 5 bases, J lost 4 bases, and 12 bases lay in between. CDR3 sequence reads: CASSPHGWGNTIYF. The CDR3 DNA sequence: TGTGCCAGCAGCCCACATGGGTGGGGAAACACCATATATTTT.

V and J are TRBV7-2 and TRBJ1-2; D remains unclear. Trimming pared 5 bases from V and 4 bases from J, leaving 8 bases between. This CDR3 has 12 amino acids. The germline gives CDR1 SGHTA, CDR2 FQGNSA. CDR3: CASSQRLYGYTF. The CDR3 bases are TGTGCCAGCAGCCAGCGACTCTATGGCTACACCTTC.

The chain employs TRBV2 and TRBJ2-4; D may match TRBD1 or TRBD2 (5 bases each). Looked up from germline, CDR1 is SNHLY and CDR2 is FYNNEI. The V end was cut by 0 bases, the J end by 0 bases, with 9 bases between. The length of the CDR3 is 16 residues. Written as DNA, the CDR3 is TGTGCCAGCAGTGAAGCGGGGCGGGTAGCCAAAAACATTCAGTACTTC. This sequence encodes CASSEAGRVAKNIQYF.

This clonotype was detected ten times or more. The chain uses TRBV10-3 and TRBJ1-1; 8 nucleotides line up with TRBD1. Germline V gene lookup returns CDR1 ENHRY and CDR2 SYGVKD. Losses at the gene ends were 10 bases for V and 1 base for J; bases not matched to a gene: 8. This CDR3 has 14 amino acids. The CDR3 region has the DNA TGTGCCACCTATAGGGACAGGAGGAACACTGAAGCTTTCTTT. This gives the protein CATYRDRRNTEAFF.

This clonotype showed up just a few times. Here the CDR3 DNA reads TGTGCCAGCAGTTACCTACCCGACAGGCTCGACGTTAATCAGCCCCAGCATTTT. Protein sequence: CASSYLPDRLDVNQPQHF. V is TRBV6-2 or TRBV6-3 and J is TRBJ1-5; possible D gene TRBD1, 6 bases. Germline assignment: CDR1 MNHEY and CDR2 SVGEGT. Trimming removed 2 bases from V and 4 bases from J, with 21 bases in between. The CDR3 extends over 18 amino acids.

The rearrangement links TRBV10-3 to TRBJ2-2; 8 positions agree with TRBD2. This CDR3 spans 15 amino acids. Germline CDR1 is ENHRY and CDR2 is SYGVKD. The V segment lost 11 bases and the J segment 2 bases; nucleotides outside the gene matches: 10. The CDR3 spells CASPGGDPNTGELFF. The CDR3 nucleotides are TGTGCCTCCCCGGGGGGGGACCCTAACACCGGGGAGCTGTTTTTT.

This clonotype was seen a few times. This chain links TRBV20-1 with TRBJ1-1; the D gene is possibly TRBD1 (6 bases). With 4 bases removed from V and 5 bases from J, the gap between germline ends came to 17 bases. Germline CDR1 reads DFQATT; CDR2 reads SNEGSKA (reference sequence). The CDR3 covers 14 residues. CDR3 DNA sequence: TGCAGTGCTACGACCCGGCAGGGACAAACTGAAGCTTTCTTT. Encoded protein: CSATTRQGQTEAFF.